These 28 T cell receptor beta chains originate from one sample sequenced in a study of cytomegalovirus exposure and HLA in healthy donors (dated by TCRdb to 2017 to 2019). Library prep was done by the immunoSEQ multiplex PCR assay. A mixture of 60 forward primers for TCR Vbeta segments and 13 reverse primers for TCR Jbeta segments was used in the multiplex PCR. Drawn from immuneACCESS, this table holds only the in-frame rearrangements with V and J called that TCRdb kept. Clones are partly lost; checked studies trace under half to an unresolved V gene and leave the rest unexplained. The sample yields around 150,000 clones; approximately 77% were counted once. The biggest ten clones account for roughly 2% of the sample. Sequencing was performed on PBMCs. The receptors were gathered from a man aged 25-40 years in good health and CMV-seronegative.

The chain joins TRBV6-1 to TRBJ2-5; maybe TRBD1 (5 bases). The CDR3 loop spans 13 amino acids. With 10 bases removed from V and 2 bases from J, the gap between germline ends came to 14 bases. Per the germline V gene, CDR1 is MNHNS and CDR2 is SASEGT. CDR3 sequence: CATHAGLQETQYF. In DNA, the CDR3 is TGTGCCACCCATGCAGGGCTTCAAGAGACCCAGTACTTC.

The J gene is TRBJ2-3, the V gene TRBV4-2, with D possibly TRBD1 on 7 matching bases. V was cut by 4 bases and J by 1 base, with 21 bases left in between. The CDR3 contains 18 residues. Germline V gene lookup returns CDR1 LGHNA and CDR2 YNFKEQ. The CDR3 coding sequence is TGTGCCAGCAGCCCGGGGGAAACAGGGGAATTGGGCACAGATACGCAGTATTTT. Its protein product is CASSPGETGELGTDTQYF.

The CDR3 DNA reads as TGTGCCAGCAGCTTCGGGACAGGTCGAAATCAGCCCCAGCATTTT. It specifies CASSFGTGRNQPQHF. The gene calls are TRBV5-4 and TRBJ1-5; 8 bases match TRBD1. The J segment lost 4 bases and the V segment lost 2 bases, leaving 5 bases of the junction unmatched. The CDR3 contains 15 residues. Germline V gene lookup returns CDR1 SGHNT and CDR2 YYREEE (reference sequence). Based on the CDR3 plus reference TRBV5-4 and TRBJ1-5, the full variable domain is ETGVTQSPTHLIKTRGQQVTLRCSSQSGHNTVSWYQQALGQGPQFIFQYYREEENGRGNFPPRFSGLQFPNYSSELNVNALELDDSALYLCASSFGTGRNQPQHFGDGTRLSIL.

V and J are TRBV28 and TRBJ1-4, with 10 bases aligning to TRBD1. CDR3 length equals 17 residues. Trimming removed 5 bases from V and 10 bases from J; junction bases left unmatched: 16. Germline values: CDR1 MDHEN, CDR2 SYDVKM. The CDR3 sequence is CASSEWDRGGFLGKLFF. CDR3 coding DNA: TGTGCCAGCAGTGAATGGGACAGGGGAGGTTTTTTGGGAAAACTGTTTTTT.

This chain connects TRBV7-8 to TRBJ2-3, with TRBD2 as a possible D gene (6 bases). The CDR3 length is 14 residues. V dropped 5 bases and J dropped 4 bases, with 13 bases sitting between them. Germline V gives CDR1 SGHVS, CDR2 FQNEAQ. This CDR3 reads CASSGGRSADTQYF. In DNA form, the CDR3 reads TGTGCCAGCAGCGGGGGGAGGTCAGCAGATACGCAGTATTTT. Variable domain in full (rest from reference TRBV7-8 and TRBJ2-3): GAGVSQSPRYKVAKRGQDVALRCDPISGHVSLFWYQQALGQGPEFLTYFQNEAQLDKSGLPSDRFFAERPEGSVSTLKIQRTQQEDSAVYLCASSGGRSADTQYFGPGTRLTVL.

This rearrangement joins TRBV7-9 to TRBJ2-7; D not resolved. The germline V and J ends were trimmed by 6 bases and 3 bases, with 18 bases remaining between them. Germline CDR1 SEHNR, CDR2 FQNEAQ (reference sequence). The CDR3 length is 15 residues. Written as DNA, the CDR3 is TGTGCCAGCAGTTCCACCCGGGTCAACTTCTACGAGCAGTACTTC. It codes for CASSSTRVNFYEQYF.

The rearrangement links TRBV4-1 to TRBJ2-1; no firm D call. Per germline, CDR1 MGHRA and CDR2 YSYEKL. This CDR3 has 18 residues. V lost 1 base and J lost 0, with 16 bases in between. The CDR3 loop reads CASSQADFVLSSYNEQFF. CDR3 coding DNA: TGCGCCAGCAGCCAAGCCGACTTTGTCCTGAGCTCCTACAATGAGCAGTTCTTC.

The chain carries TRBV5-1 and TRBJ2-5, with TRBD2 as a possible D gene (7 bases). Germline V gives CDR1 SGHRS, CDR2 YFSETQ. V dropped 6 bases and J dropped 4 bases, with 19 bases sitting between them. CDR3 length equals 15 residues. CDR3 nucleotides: TGCGCCAGCAAGGGGTCACAGGGAGGGAGAGAGACCCAGTACTTC. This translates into CASKGSQGGRETQYF. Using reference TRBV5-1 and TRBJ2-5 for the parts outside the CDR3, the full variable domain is KAGVTQTPRYLIKTRGQQVTLSCSPISGHRSVSWYQQTPGQGLQFLFEYFSETQRNKGNFPGRFSGRQFSNSRSEMNVSTLELGDSALYLCASKGSQGGRETQYFGPGTRLLVL.

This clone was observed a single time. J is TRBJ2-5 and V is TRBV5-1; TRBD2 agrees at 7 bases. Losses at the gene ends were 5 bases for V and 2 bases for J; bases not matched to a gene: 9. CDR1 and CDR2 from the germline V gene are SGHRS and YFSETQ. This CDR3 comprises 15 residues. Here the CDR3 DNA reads TGCGCCAGCAGAGGAGCGGGATTCATACAAGAGACCCAGTACTTC. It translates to CASRGAGFIQETQYF.

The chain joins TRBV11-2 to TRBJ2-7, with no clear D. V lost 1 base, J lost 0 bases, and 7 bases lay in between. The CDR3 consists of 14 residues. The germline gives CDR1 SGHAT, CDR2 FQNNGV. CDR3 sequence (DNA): TGTGCCAGCAGCTTAGCTCCGGGCTCCTACGAGCAGTACTTC. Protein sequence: CASSLAPGSYEQYF.

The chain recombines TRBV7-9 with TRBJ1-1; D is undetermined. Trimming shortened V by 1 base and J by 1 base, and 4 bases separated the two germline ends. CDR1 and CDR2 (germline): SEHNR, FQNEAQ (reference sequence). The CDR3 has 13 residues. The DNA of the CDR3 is TGTGCCAGCAGCTTAGAACAGAACACTGAAGCTTTCTTT. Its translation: CASSLEQNTEAFF.

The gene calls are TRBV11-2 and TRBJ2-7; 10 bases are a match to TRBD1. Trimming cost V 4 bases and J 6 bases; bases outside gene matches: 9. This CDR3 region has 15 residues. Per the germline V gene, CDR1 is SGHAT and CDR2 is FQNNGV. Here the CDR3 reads CASSWPGQGRLEQYF. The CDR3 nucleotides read TGTGCCAGCAGCTGGCCGGGACAGGGGCGGCTCGAGCAGTACTTC. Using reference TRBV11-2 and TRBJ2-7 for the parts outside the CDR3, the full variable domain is EAGVAQSPRYKIIEKRQSVAFWCNPISGHATLYWYQQILGQGPKLLIQFQNNGVVDDSQLPKDRFSAERLKGVDSTLKIQPAKLEDSAVYLCASSWPGQGRLEQYFGPGTRLTVT.

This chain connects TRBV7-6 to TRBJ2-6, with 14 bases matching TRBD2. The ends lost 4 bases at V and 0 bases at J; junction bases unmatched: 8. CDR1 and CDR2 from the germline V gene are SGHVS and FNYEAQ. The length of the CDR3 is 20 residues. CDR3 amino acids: CASSSGLAGVLSSGANVLTF. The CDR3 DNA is TGTGCCAGCAGCTCGGGACTAGCGGGAGTCCTCAGCTCTGGGGCCAACGTCCTGACTTTC.

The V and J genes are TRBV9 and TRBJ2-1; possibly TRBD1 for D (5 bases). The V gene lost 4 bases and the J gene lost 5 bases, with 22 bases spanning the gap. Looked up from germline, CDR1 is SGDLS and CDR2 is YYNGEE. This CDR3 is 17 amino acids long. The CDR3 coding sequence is TGTGCCAGCAGCCCCCTCACAGGTTACCCTCCTGACAATGAGCAGTTCTTC. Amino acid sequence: CASSPLTGYPPDNEQFF.

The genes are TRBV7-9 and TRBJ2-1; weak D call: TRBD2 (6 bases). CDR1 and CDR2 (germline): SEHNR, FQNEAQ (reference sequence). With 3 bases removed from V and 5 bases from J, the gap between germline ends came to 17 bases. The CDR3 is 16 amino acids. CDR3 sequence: CASSFRETVEHNEQFF. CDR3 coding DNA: TGTGCCAGCAGCTTCCGGGAGACAGTAGAACACAATGAGCAGTTCTTC.

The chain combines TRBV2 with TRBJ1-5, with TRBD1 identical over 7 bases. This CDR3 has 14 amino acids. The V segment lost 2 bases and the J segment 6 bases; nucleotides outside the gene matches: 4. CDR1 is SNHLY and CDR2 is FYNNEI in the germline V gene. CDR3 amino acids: CASSEKTGTQPQHF. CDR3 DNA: TGTGCCAGCAGTGAAAAGACAGGGACTCAGCCCCAGCATTTT.

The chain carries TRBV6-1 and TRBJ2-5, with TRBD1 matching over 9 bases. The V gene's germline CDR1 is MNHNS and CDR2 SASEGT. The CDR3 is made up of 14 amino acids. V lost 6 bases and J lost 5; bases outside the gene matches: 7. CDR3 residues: CASRTTGGIETQYF. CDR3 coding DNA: TGTGCCAGCAGGACTACAGGGGGCATCGAGACCCAGTACTTC.

In DNA, the CDR3 is TGTGCCAGCAGTCCCTGGCCGACACTCACTCTGGAGACCCAGTACTTC. Translation: CASSPWPTLTLETQYF. V is TRBV28 and J is TRBJ2-5; D ambiguous. V was pared by 5 bases and J by 5 bases, with 21 bases between. CDR3 length equals 16 residues. Per the germline V gene, CDR1 is MDHEN and CDR2 is SYDVKM.

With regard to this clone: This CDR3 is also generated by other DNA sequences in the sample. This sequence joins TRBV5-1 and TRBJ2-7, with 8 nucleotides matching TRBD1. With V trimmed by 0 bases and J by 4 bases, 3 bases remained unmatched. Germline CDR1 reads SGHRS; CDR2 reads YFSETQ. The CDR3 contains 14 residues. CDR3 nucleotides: TGCGCCAGCAGCTTGGACAGGGGGACTTACGAGCAGTACTTC. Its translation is CASSLDRGTYEQYF.

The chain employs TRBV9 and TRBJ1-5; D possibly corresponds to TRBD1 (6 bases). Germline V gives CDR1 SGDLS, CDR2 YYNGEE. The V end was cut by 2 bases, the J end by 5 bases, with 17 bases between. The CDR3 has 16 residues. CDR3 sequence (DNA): TGTGCCAGCAGCGTCGGGCCAGGGGCGGGCGATCAGCCCCAGCATTTT. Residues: CASSVGPGAGDQPQHF.

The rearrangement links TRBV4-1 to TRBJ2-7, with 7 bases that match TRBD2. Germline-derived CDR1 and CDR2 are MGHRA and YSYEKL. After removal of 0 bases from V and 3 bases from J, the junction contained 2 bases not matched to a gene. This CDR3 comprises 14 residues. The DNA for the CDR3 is TGCGCCAGCAGCCAAGATAGGACTAGCTACGAGCAGTACTTC. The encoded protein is CASSQDRTSYEQYF.

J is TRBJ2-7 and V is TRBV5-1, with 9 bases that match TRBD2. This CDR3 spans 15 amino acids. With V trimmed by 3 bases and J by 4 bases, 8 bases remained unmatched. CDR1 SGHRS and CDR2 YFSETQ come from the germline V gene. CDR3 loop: CASSSGGGRGYEQYF. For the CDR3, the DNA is TGCGCCAGCAGCTCTGGGGGCGGGAGGGGGTACGAGCAGTACTTC.

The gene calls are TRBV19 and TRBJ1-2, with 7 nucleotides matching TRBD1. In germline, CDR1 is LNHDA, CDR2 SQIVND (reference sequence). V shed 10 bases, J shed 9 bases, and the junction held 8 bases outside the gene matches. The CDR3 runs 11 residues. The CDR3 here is CATRDSRSYTF. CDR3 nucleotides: TGTGCCACCCGGGACAGCCGCAGCTACACCTTC.

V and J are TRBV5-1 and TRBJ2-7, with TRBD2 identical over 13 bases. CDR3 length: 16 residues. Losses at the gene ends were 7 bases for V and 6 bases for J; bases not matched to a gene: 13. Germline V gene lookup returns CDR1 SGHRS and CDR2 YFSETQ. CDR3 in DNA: TGCGCCAGCTCGAGGGGCGGACTAGCGGGAGATCGCGAGCAGTACTTC. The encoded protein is CASSRGGLAGDREQYF.

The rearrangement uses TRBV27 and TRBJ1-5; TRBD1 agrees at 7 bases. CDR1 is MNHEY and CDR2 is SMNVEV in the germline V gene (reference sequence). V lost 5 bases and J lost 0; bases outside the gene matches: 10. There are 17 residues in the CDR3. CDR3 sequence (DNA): TGTGCCAGCAGTCGACGACAGGGACAGTATAGCAATCAGCCCCAGCATTTT. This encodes CASSRRQGQYSNQPQHF.

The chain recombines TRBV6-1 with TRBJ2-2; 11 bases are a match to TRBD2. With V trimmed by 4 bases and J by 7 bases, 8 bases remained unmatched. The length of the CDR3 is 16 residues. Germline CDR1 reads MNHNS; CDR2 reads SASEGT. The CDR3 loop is CASSAKTSGRNGELFF. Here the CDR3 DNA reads TGTGCCAGCAGTGCCAAAACTAGCGGGAGAAACGGGGAGCTGTTTTTT.

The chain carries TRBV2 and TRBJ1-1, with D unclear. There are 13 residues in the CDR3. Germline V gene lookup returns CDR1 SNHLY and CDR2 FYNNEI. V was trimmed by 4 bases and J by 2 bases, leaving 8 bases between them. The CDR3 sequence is CASSVAPNTEAFF. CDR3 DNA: TGTGCCAGCAGTGTGGCCCCAAACACTGAAGCTTTCTTT.

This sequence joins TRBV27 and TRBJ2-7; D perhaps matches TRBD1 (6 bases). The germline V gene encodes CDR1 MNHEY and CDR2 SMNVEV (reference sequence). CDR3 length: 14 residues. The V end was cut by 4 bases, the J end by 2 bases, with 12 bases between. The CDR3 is CASSYSGATYEQYF. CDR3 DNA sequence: TGTGCCAGCAGTTATTCAGGGGCGACCTACGAGCAGTACTTC.